This TCR beta chain derives from a study of CD8+ T cells in alopecia areata. Study context: Treatment comprised oral tofacitinib, 5 to 10 mg twice daily, in treated patients. General observations from the study: It was lesional scalp, especially alopecia totalis/universalis, that showed higher clonality than normal scalp.

The sample's treatment: oral pan-JAK inhibitor, 5-10 mg twice daily. RNA was isolated and reverse transcribed to cDNA, the sequencing template. Data came from immunoSEQ multiplex PCR; TCRdb stores just in-frame clones and leaves some out. The sample lists about 200,000 clones, more than 45% occurring once. This clone was observed a few times. Its antigen is not identified. The germline V and J ends were trimmed by 8 bases and 4 bases, with 15 bases remaining between them. Per the germline V gene, CDR1 is SQVTM and CDR2 is ANQGSEA. CDR3 length: 13 residues. Sequencing was performed on CD4+ T cells sorted from blood, taken at week 24, from a patient treated with tofacitinib. The origin of this receptor is a human donor with alopecia areata. The rearrangement links TRBV29-1 to TRBJ2-1, with a possible D match to TRBD2 (6 bases). This CDR3 is CSSALARYNEQFF. The CDR3 bases are TGCAGCTCGGCCCTAGCGAGATACAATGAGCAGTTCTTC.